This T cell receptor (beta chain) was observed in a study of T cells after yellow fever vaccination. Overall study findings and caveats: Secondary responses were weaker yet peaked faster, day 5 versus 15.

TCRdb used MiXCR to reprocess the 5' RACE reads, holding one entry per CDR3 protein. Seen here are roughly 170,000 distinct CDR3 sequences, approximately 6% observed once, and the top ten hold less than 3.5%. Remarks on this clonotype: The antigen is undetermined.

The germline gives CDR1 SEHNR, CDR2 FQNEAQ (reference sequence). This CDR3 spans 16 amino acids. Losses at the gene ends were 0 bases for V and 7 bases for J; bases not matched to a gene: 5. Sequenced material: CD4+ T cells sorted from PBMCs, taken on the day of the first yellow fever vaccination. The gene calls are TRBV7-9 and TRBJ2-1, with 11 bases fitting TRBD2. The receptor was derived from a man in his late teens or twenties who received the YFV17D yellow fever vaccine. CDR3 sequence (DNA): TGTGCCAGCAGCTTAGCGACTAGCGGGACCCGAAATGAGCAGTTCTTC. As protein: CASSLATSGTRNEQFF.